The 20 T cell receptor beta chains below were found in one sample sequenced in a study of technical replicates of blood from a handful of donors. The repertoire was sequenced with immunoSEQ multiplex PCR; TCRdb's copy has only in-frame clones and lacks some. The sample lists 55,000 to 60,000 clones; roughly 93% were seen once. The sample comprised PBMCs. The source of these receptors is a human donor in good health. Some clones in this sample may be carry-over from other donors' samples.

This sequence joins TRBV7-2 and TRBJ2-3; D not certain. The CDR3 is 15 amino acids. V was cut by 0 bases and J by 4 bases, with 11 bases left in between. CDR1 and CDR2 (germline): SGHTA, FQGNSA. The CDR3 reads CASSLAPNFADTQYF. CDR3 in DNA: TGTGCCAGCAGCTTAGCCCCTAATTTCGCAGATACGCAGTATTTT.

The rearrangement joins TRBV7-6 to TRBJ1-3, with 9 nucleotides matching TRBD1. This CDR3 spans 17 amino acids. V dropped 4 bases and J dropped 1; count of bases not matched to a gene: 8. From germline, CDR1 is SGHVS and CDR2 FNYEAQ. The CDR3 DNA reads TGTGCCAGCAGCTCCCGGGACAGGGAAGGTTCTGGAAACACCATATATTTT. It translates to CASSSRDREGSGNTIYF.

This sequence joins TRBV6-5 and TRBJ1-5; no reliable D call. Trimming took off 11 bases at V and 6 bases at J, with 17 bases between the two ends. The CDR3 runs to 13 residues. Looked up from germline, CDR1 is MNHEY and CDR2 is SVGAGI. The CDR3 region is CAAAPARSQPQHF. The CDR3 nucleotides are TGTGCCGCAGCACCCGCGAGGAGTCAGCCCCAGCATTTT.

The chain employs TRBV19 and TRBJ1-5; maybe TRBD1 (5 bases). The CDR3 covers 15 residues. V was trimmed by 3 bases and J by 4 bases, leaving 13 bases between them. The germline V gene encodes CDR1 LNHDA and CDR2 SQIVND (reference sequence). The CDR3, as DNA: TGTGCCAGTAGTATGGGGCCATACCCGAATCAGCCCCAGCATTTT. This gives the protein CASSMGPYPNQPQHF.

J is TRBJ1-5 and V is TRBV7-2, with D possibly being TRBD1 (5 bases). The length of the CDR3 is 13 residues. The ends were cut back, 5 bases at V and 9 bases at J, with 14 bases in the middle. Germline CDR1 SGHTA, CDR2 FQGNSA. CDR3 nucleotides: TGTGCCAGCAGCCTCGACGGACACAGGCCCCAGCATTTT. This encodes CASSLDGHRPQHF.

The chain recombines TRBV4-3 with TRBJ1-4; D remains ambiguous. Trimming removed 4 bases from V and 6 bases from J, with 15 bases in between. CDR1 LGHNA and CDR2 YSLEER come from the germline V gene. The CDR3 loop spans 15 amino acids. The CDR3, as DNA: TGCGCCAGCAGCCTAAGGGAGACTAGGGATGAAAAACTGTTTTTT. This encodes CASSLRETRDEKLFF.

J is TRBJ2-4 and V is TRBV15, with 7 bases lining up with TRBD2. CDR1 and CDR2 (germline): LNHNV, YYDKDF (reference sequence). This CDR3 has 15 amino acids. V was clipped by 1 base and J by 7 bases; unmatched bases: 7. CDR3 sequence: CATSRGGGSVNIQYF. CDR3 nucleotides: TGTGCCACCAGCAGAGGTGGCGGGAGTGTTAACATTCAGTACTTC. Filled out from reference TRBV15 and TRBJ2-4, the complete variable domain reads DAMVIQNPRYQVTQFGKPVTLSCSQTLNHNVMYWYQQKSSQAPKLLFHYYDKDFNNEADTPDNFQSRRPNTSFCFLDIRSPGLGDTAMYLCATSRGGGSVNIQYFGAGTRLSVL.

This rearrangement joins TRBV6-5 to TRBJ1-3; D is ambiguous. The CDR3 consists of 16 residues. The germline V gene encodes CDR1 MNHEY and CDR2 SVGAGI. Trimming removed 0 bases at V and 1 base at J, with 10 bases between. The CDR3 loop is CASSYSTAPSGNTIYF. For the CDR3, the DNA is TGTGCCAGCAGTTACTCTACAGCACCTTCTGGAAACACCATATATTTT.

The V call is TRBV7-2, the J call TRBJ2-7; the match to TRBD2 covers 9 bases. The germline V gene has CDR1 SGHTA and CDR2 FQGNSA. J lost 7 bases, V lost 5 bases, and 6 bases had no gene match. CDR3 size: 13 residues. CDR3: CASSQNLAGEQYF. CDR3 nucleotide sequence: TGTGCCAGCAGCCAAAATCTAGCGGGGGAGCAGTACTTC.

The J gene is TRBJ2-7, the V gene TRBV15; 10 bases are a match to TRBD2. Per the germline V gene, CDR1 is LNHNV and CDR2 is YYDKDF (reference sequence). V lost 3 bases and J lost 3; bases outside the gene matches: 11. This CDR3 region has 17 residues. The CDR3 loop reads CATSRAFGTSGNYEQYF. The CDR3 DNA sequence: TGTGCCACCAGCAGGGCGTTTGGAACTAGCGGGAACTACGAGCAGTACTTC.

This clone ranks as medium-sized. The CDR3 here is CASSIGGGTEAFF. In DNA, the CDR3 is TGTGCCAGTAGTATAGGGGGAGGCACTGAAGCTTTCTTT. V gene TRBV19 combines with J gene TRBJ1-1; no definite D call. The ends were cut back, 1 base at V and 4 bases at J, with 7 bases in the middle. There are 13 residues in the CDR3. In germline, CDR1 is LNHDA, CDR2 SQIVND (reference sequence). The whole variable domain, filled in from reference TRBV19 and TRBJ1-1, reads DGGITQSPKYLFRKEGQNVTLSCEQNLNHDAMYWYRQDPGQGLRLIYYSQIVNDFQKGDIAEGYSVSREKKESFPLTVTSAQKNPTAFYLCASSIGGGTEAFFGQGTRLTVV.

A word on this clone: The same CDR3 arises from other DNA sequences in this sample as well. The V gene is TRBV4-2, the J gene TRBJ1-5; 7 bases fit TRBD1. V shed 0 bases, J shed 7 bases, and the junction held 0 bases outside the gene matches. Germline V gene lookup returns CDR1 LGHNA and CDR2 YNFKEQ. The CDR3 length is 13 residues. In DNA form, the CDR3 reads TGTGCCAGCAGCCAAGACAGGGGGCAGCCCCAGCATTTT. Translation gives CASSQDRGQPQHF.

The chain couples TRBV9 to TRBJ2-7; 10 bases are shared with TRBD2. CDR1 is SGDLS, CDR2 YYNGEE, per germline. Trimming cost V 4 bases and J 3 bases; bases outside gene matches: 10. The CDR3 runs to 16 residues. CDR3 DNA sequence: TGTGCCAGCAGCAGATTCACACTAGCGGGATTCTACGAGCAGTACTTC. Its translation is CASSRFTLAGFYEQYF.

The J gene is TRBJ2-3, the V gene TRBV15; 7 bases match TRBD1. The CDR3 length is 15 residues. Trimming cost V 0 bases and J 4 bases; bases outside gene matches: 4. The germline V gene has CDR1 LNHNV and CDR2 YYDKDF (reference sequence). The CDR3 region has the DNA TGTGCCACCAGCAGAGATGGGCAGGGGGCAGATACGCAGTATTTT. Its translation is CATSRDGQGADTQYF.

This clone is a singleton in its sample. The chain combines TRBV19 with TRBJ2-5, with D possibly matching TRBD2 (7 bases). V was trimmed by 10 bases and J by 9 bases, leaving 21 bases between them. Germline CDR1 LNHDA, CDR2 SQIVND (reference sequence). The CDR3 consists of 13 residues. For the CDR3, the DNA is TGTGCCACCCGGCCGGGGGGCGACGGGTCCCAGTACTTC. Protein product: CATRPGGDGSQYF.

CDR3 nucleotides: TGTGCCAGCAGTTTACAGGGGACATTAGCCGGGGAGCTGTTTTTT. It yields the protein CASSLQGTLAGELFF. This chain links TRBV27 with TRBJ2-2; D may be TRBD1 (6 bases). V was cut by 2 bases and J by 6 bases, with 13 bases left in between. Germline CDR1 is MNHEY and CDR2 is SMNVEV (reference sequence). The CDR3 spans 15 residues.

The V call is TRBV5-1, the J call TRBJ2-5, with D possibly being TRBD1 (6 bases). The CDR3 totals 14 residues. V was shortened by 0 bases and J by 9 bases, with 15 bases between the two germline ends. Per germline, CDR1 SGHRS and CDR2 YFSETQ. The CDR3 nucleotides are TGCGCCAGCAGCTTGGTGTCAGGACAGAGGGCCCAGTACTTC. It is translated as CASSLVSGQRAQYF.

The rearrangement links TRBV30 to TRBJ1-2; 8 nucleotides agree with TRBD1. CDR3 length: 14 residues. Germline assignment: CDR1 GTSNPN and CDR2 SVGIG (reference sequence). Losses at the gene ends were 1 base for V and 5 bases for J; bases not matched to a gene: 6. The CDR3 is CAWSDRGTIYGYTF. DNA of the CDR3: TGTGCCTGGAGTGACAGGGGGACCATTTATGGCTACACCTTC.

The rearrangement links TRBV7-7 to TRBJ2-5; D perhaps matches TRBD1 (6 bases). Germline V CDR1 and CDR2: SSHAT, FNYEAQ (reference sequence). The ends were cut back, 5 bases at V and 2 bases at J, with 12 bases in the middle. The CDR3 extends over 14 amino acids. The CDR3 here is CASSPIDRQETQYF. The CDR3 DNA is TGTGCCAGCAGCCCAATCGACAGGCAAGAGACCCAGTACTTC.

This clone was seen only once. The rearrangement joins TRBV7-9 to TRBJ1-2; TRBD1 might be the D (5 bases). Trimming pared 2 bases from V and 4 bases from J, leaving 14 bases between. The CDR3 runs 15 residues. CDR1 and CDR2 (germline): SEHNR, FQNEAQ (reference sequence). CDR3: CASSLNRGAGYGYTF. CDR3 sequence (DNA): TGTGCCAGCAGCTTAAATAGGGGCGCTGGCTATGGCTACACCTTC.